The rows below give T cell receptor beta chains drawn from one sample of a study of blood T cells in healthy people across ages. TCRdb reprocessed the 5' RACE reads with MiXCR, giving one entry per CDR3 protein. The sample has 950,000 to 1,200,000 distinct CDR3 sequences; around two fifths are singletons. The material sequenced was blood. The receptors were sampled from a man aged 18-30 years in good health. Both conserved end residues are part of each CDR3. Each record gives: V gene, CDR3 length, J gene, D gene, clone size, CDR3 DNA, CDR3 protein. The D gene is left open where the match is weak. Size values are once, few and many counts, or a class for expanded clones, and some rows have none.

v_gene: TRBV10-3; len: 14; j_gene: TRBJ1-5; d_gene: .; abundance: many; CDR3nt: TGTGCCATCAGCGGGACAAATAGCAATCAGCCCCAGCATTTT; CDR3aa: CAISGTNSNQPQHF
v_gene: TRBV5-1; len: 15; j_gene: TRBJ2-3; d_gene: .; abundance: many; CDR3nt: TGTGCCAGCAGCTTGGGGGATAGAGGCACAGATACGCAGTATTTT; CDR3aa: CASSLGDRGTDTQYF
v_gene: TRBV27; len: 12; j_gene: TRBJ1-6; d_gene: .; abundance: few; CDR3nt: TGTGCCAGCAGTGAACAGGGCTCGGCCCTCCACTTT; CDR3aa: CASSEQGSALHF
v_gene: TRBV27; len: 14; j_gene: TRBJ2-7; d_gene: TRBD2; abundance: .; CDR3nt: TGTGCCAGCAGTTCGACTAGCGGGACCTACGAGCGGTACTTC; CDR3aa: CASSSTSGTYERYF
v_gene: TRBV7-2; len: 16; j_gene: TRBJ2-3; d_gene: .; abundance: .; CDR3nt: TGTGCCAGCAGCTTACTTGCCGGGGGCGAGACAGATACGCAGTATTTT; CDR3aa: CASSLLAGGETDTQYF
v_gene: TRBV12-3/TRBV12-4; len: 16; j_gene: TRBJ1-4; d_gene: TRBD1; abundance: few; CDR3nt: TGTGCCAGCAGTAGAAACAGGGGTGCAACTAATGAAAAACTGTTTTTT; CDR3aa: CASSRNRGATNEKLFF
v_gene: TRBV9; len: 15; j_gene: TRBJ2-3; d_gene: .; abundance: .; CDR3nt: TGTGCCAGCAGCGTGGTCCCTCAACACACAGATACGCAGTATTTT; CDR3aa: CASSVVPQHTDTQYF
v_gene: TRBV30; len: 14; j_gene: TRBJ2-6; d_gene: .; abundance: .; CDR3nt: TGTGCCTGGAGTGGTGGTTCTGGGGCCAACGTCCTGACTTTC; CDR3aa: CAWSGGSGANVLTF
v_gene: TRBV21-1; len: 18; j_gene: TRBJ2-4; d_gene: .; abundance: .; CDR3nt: TGTGCCAGCAGCAATAGAGAGGTAGCGGGGGGCCCCCTCAATGAGCAGTACTTC; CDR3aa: CASSNREVAGGPLNEQYF
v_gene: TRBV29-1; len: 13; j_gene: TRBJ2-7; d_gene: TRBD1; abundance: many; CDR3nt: TGCAGCGTTCGGACAGGGGATATGGATGAGCAGTACTTC; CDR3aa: CSVRTGDMDEQYF
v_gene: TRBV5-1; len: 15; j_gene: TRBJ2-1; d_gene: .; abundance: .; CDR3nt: TGCGCCAGCAGCTTGGTGCAGGGCTATGGCAATGAGCAGTTCTTC; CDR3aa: CASSLVQGYGNEQFF
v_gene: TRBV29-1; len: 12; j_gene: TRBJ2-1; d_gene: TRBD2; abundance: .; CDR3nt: TGCAGCGCGACTAGCGGGGGCCATGAGCAGTTCTTC; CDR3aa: CSATSGGHEQFF
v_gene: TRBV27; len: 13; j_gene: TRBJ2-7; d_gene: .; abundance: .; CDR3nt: TGTGCCAGCAGTGTACAGAGCTCCTACGAGCAGTACTTC; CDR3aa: CASSVQSSYEQYF
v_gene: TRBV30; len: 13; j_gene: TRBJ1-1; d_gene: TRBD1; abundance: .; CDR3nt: TGTGCCTGGACCGGGGGAGGGGGCCGAGAGGCTTTCTTT; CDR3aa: CAWTGGGGREAFF
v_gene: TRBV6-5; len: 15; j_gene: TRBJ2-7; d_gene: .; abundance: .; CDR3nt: TGTGCCAGCAGTTACGGGGGGGGCCACTCCTACGAGCAGTACTTC; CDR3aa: CASSYGGGHSYEQYF
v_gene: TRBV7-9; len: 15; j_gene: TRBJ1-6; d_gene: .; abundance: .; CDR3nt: TGTGCCAGCAGCTTTGCAGGGGCCTATAATTCACCCCTCCACTTT; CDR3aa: CASSFAGAYNSPLHF
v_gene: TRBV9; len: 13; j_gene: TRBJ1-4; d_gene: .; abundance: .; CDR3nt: TGTGCCAGCAGCGTAGACGGGAATGAAAAACTGTTTTTT; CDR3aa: CASSVDGNEKLFF